The T cell receptor beta chain described here comes from a study of blood T cell repertoires in COVID-19. Germline V gene lookup returns CDR1 MDHEN and CDR2 SYDVKM. The V and J ends lost 1 base and 6 bases respectively, with 9 bases between them. This CDR3 has 14 amino acids. TCRdb keeps only in-frame clones here, not all; method: immunoSEQ multiplex PCR. There are about 100,000 clones in the sample; approximately 81% occur only once, and 1.5% to 2% lies in the top ten. This clone was counted once. J is TRBJ1-4 and V is TRBV28; perhaps TRBD1 as D (5 bases). Material for sequencing was peripheral blood. The origin of this receptor is a woman aged 70-85 years with active or convalescent COVID-19. In DNA, the CDR3 is TGTGCCAGCAGTTTATTCGGGGGTTATGAAAAACTGTTTTTT. Residues: CASSLFGGYEKLFF.